Each of the 28 T cell receptor beta chains below was sequenced from the same sample in a study of cytomegalovirus exposure and HLA in healthy donors (dated by TCRdb to the late 2010s). The method behind the library was the immunoSEQ multiplex PCR assay. The table comes from immuneACCESS by way of TCRdb, which keeps in-frame sequences with V and J called. Part of the clones is missing from these tables; in studies checked, under half for an unresolved V gene and the rest for unknown reasons. This sample gives over 150,000 clones in total; around 85% of them show up just once. Clones ranked in the top ten supply roughly 5.7% of the sample. Sequencing was carried out using PBMCs. The receptors shown here come from a woman in her twenties or thirties in good health and CMV-seronegative.

This chain uses TRBV5-1 with TRBJ1-2; D is unresolved. Between the trimmed V and J ends, which lost 2 bases and 2 bases, there was a span of 7 bases. The CDR3 totals 13 residues. Germline lookup yields CDR1 SGHRS and CDR2 YFSETQ. In nucleotides, the CDR3 is TGCGCCAGCAGCTTCGGCTCAAACTATGGCTACACCTTC. As protein: CASSFGSNYGYTF.

The chain uses TRBV27 and TRBJ1-5; D is unresolved. This CDR3 is built from 14 residues. CDR1 is MNHEY, CDR2 SMNVEV, per germline (reference sequence). Trimming shortened V by 1 base and J by 4 bases, and 8 bases separated the two germline ends. The CDR3 nucleotides read TGTGCCAGCAGTTTATTCGGAGCTAATCAGCCCCAGCATTTT. It yields the protein CASSLFGANQPQHF.

V is TRBV6-5 and J is TRBJ1-5, with 8 bases fitting TRBD1. V lost 8 bases and J lost 6; bases outside the gene matches: 9. Germline lookup yields CDR1 MNHEY and CDR2 SVGAGI. The CDR3 is 14 amino acids. The CDR3 reads CASSKGQGSQPQHF. In nucleotides, the CDR3 is TGTGCCAGCTCAAAAGGACAGGGAAGTCAGCCCCAGCATTTT.

The genes are TRBV9 and TRBJ1-1; possible D gene TRBD1, 5 bases. The CDR3 has 13 residues. Germline V gives CDR1 SGDLS, CDR2 YYNGEE. The V and J ends lost 3 bases and 7 bases respectively, with 13 bases between them. The CDR3 here is CASSGGWADEAFF. The CDR3 region has the DNA TGTGCCAGCAGCGGGGGGTGGGCGGATGAAGCTTTCTTT.

The V and J genes are TRBV30 and TRBJ2-5, with D perhaps TRBD2 (5 bases). CDR1 and CDR2 from the germline V gene are GTSNPN and SVGIG (reference sequence). V dropped 2 bases and J dropped 4 bases, with 14 bases sitting between them. There are 14 residues in the CDR3. The CDR3 spells CAWSSPGILETQYF. Written as DNA, the CDR3 is TGTGCCTGGAGTTCCCCGGGAATTCTAGAGACCCAGTACTTC.

The V call is TRBV19, the J call TRBJ1-5, with 7 bases that match TRBD1. The CDR3 runs 18 residues. Looked up from germline, CDR1 is LNHDA and CDR2 is SQIVND (reference sequence). Trimming took 3 bases from V and 3 from J; bases not matched to a gene: 14. In DNA form, the CDR3 reads TGTGCCAGTAGTATCATGGATGGGCAGGGGGAACCCAATCAGCCCCAGCATTTT. Protein product: CASSIMDGQGEPNQPQHF. Variable domain in full (rest from reference TRBV19 and TRBJ1-5): DGGITQSPKYLFRKEGQNVTLSCEQNLNHDAMYWYRQDPGQGLRLIYYSQIVNDFQKGDIAEGYSVSREKKESFPLTVTSAQKNPTAFYLCASSIMDGQGEPNQPQHFGDGTRLSIL.

The chain has TRBV7-2 and TRBJ2-7, with unresolved D. CDR3 size: 13 residues. The germline V and J ends were trimmed by 3 bases and 2 bases, with 8 bases remaining between them. Germline V gives CDR1 SGHTA, CDR2 FQGNSA. CDR3 in amino acids: CASSFGQAYEQYF. CDR3 nucleotide sequence: TGTGCCAGCAGCTTCGGTCAGGCCTACGAGCAGTACTTC.

V is TRBV5-6 and J is TRBJ1-4; 8 bases line up with TRBD1. V dropped 2 bases and J dropped 0; count of bases not matched to a gene: 6. The length of the CDR3 is 17 residues. Germline values: CDR1 SGHDT, CDR2 YYEEEE. CDR3: CASSLTGGGTTNEKLFF. DNA of the CDR3: TGTGCCAGCAGCTTAACAGGGGGAGGCACAACTAATGAAAAACTGTTTTTT.

J is TRBJ1-3 and V is TRBV28; D is undetermined. CDR3 length: 14 residues. The germline V gene has CDR1 MDHEN and CDR2 SYDVKM. Trimming pared 3 bases from V and 2 bases from J, leaving 8 bases between. The CDR3 region is CASSFRIAGNTIYF. The CDR3 coding sequence is TGTGCCAGCAGTTTTCGGATAGCTGGAAACACCATATATTTT.

This clone was recorded once. The V and J genes are TRBV4-3 and TRBJ2-7; TRBD2 is a possible D gene (6 bases). V lost 4 bases, J lost 2 bases, and 12 bases lay in between. There are 14 residues in the CDR3. Germline V CDR1 and CDR2: LGHNA, YSLEER. CDR3 in amino acids: CASSPDGGTYEQYF. CDR3 in DNA: TGCGCCAGCAGCCCCGACGGGGGAACCTACGAGCAGTACTTC.

The chain is built from TRBV5-6 and TRBJ2-1; possible D gene TRBD2, 5 bases. Germline loops: CDR1 SGHDT, CDR2 YYEEEE. This CDR3 is 12 amino acids long. V lost 0 bases, J lost 9 bases, and 7 bases lay in between. CDR3 bases: TGTGCCAGCAGCTTGGGAGGAGGTGAGCAGTTCTTC. Translation gives CASSLGGGEQFF.

The chain carries TRBV4-1 and TRBJ2-7, with 8 nucleotides matching TRBD1. The ends lost 3 bases at V and 6 bases at J; junction bases unmatched: 4. The CDR3 has 13 residues. The germline V gene has CDR1 MGHRA and CDR2 YSYEKL. The CDR3 DNA reads as TGCGCCAGCAGCCAGGTGACAGGGGCCGAGCAGTACTTC. Encoded protein: CASSQVTGAEQYF.

This clone was observed a few times. The germline gene is not matched at one end of the junction; a read error may be the cause. V gene TRBV7-9 combines with J gene TRBJ2-6, with D possibly TRBD1 on 6 matching bases. Germline CDR1 SEHNR, CDR2 FQNEAQ (reference sequence). The CDR3 spans 17 residues. The CDR3, as DNA: TGCGCCAGCAGCCCGGCAGGGGACGGGTCTGGGGCCAACGTCCTGACTTTC. Encoded protein: CASSPAGDGSGANVLTF.

In this sample, this clone turned up once. The chain combines TRBV30 with TRBJ1-1; no firm D call. The germline V and J ends were trimmed by 2 bases and 6 bases, with 16 bases remaining between them. The CDR3 runs 14 residues. The germline CDR1 and CDR2 sequences are GTSNPN and SVGIG (reference sequence). The CDR3 region has the DNA TGTGCCTGGAGTCTCGACACTAGAGCGGCTGAAGCTTTCTTT. It is translated as CAWSLDTRAAEAFF.

The chain is built from TRBV30 and TRBJ2-7, with 7 nucleotides matching TRBD2. The CDR3 totals 13 residues. V lost 0 bases, J lost 4 bases, and 3 bases stayed unmatched. CDR1 is GTSNPN, CDR2 SVGIG, per germline (reference sequence). The CDR3 region is CAWSVGEGYEQYF. The CDR3 DNA reads TGTGCCTGGAGTGTGGGGGAGGGTTACGAGCAGTACTTC. The full variable domain, its missing parts supplied by reference TRBV30 and TRBJ2-7, is SQTIHQWPATLVQPVGSPLSLECTVEGTSNPNLYWYRQAAGRGLQLLFYSVGIGQISSEVPQNLSASRPQDRQFILSSKKLLLSDSGFYLCAWSVGEGYEQYFGPGTRLTVT.

The chain links TRBV30 to TRBJ1-2; D perhaps matches TRBD1 (5 bases). This CDR3 has 15 residues. Trimming cost V 5 bases and J 0 bases, with 16 bases left between them. Germline lookup yields CDR1 GTSNPN and CDR2 SVGIG (reference sequence). CDR3 sequence (DNA): TGTGCCTGGGGCCAGCCGGGGCTCGCTAACTATGGCTACACCTTC. Amino acids: CAWGQPGLANYGYTF.

The chain combines TRBV27 with TRBJ2-5; no clear D. Germline V CDR1 and CDR2: MNHEY, SMNVEV (reference sequence). The germline V and J ends were trimmed by 1 base and 3 bases, with 12 bases remaining between them. The CDR3 totals 15 residues. The CDR3 DNA reads TGTGCCAGCAGTTTATACGGCAGTGAAAAAGAGACCCAGTACTTC. Amino acids: CASSLYGSEKETQYF.

This chain uses TRBV25-1 with TRBJ2-5; 7 bases are shared with TRBD1. With 1 base clipped from V and 5 bases from J, the junction kept 4 bases outside the gene matches. The germline CDR1 and CDR2 sequences are MGHDK and SYGVNS. The CDR3 totals 14 residues. The CDR3 region is CASSELGRGETQYF. The DNA for the CDR3 is TGTGCCAGCAGTGAATTGGGCAGGGGGGAGACCCAGTACTTC.

This clone was counted only a few times. The chain couples TRBV5-1 to TRBJ2-1; TRBD1 aligns across 7 bases. This CDR3 contains 14 residues. Germline V gene data show CDR1 as SGHRS and CDR2 as YFSETQ. V dropped 0 bases and J dropped 4; count of bases not matched to a gene: 1. This CDR3 reads CASSLGQGYNEQFF. The CDR3 DNA reads TGCGCCAGCAGCTTGGGACAGGGATACAATGAGCAGTTCTTC.

This rearrangement joins TRBV9 to TRBJ1-1; no firm D call. Trimming shortened V by 0 bases and J by 8 bases, and 11 bases separated the two germline ends. Germline V gene data show CDR1 as SGDLS and CDR2 as YYNGEE. This CDR3 spans 13 amino acids. The DNA of the CDR3 is TGTGCCAGCAGCGTAGTCCCAGGAGACGAAGCTTTCTTT. Residues: CASSVVPGDEAFF.

This chain uses TRBV9 with TRBJ2-5, with D uncertain. Germline V CDR1 and CDR2: SGDLS, YYNGEE. This CDR3 is 11 amino acids long. The V end was cut by 3 bases, the J end by 5 bases, with 5 bases between. The CDR3: CASSAEETQYF. CDR3 coding DNA: TGTGCCAGCAGCGCAGAGGAGACCCAGTACTTC.

This clone was seen a handful of times. J is TRBJ1-5 and V is TRBV29-1; perhaps TRBD1 as D (6 bases). The ends were cut back, 7 bases at V and 3 bases at J, with 19 bases in the middle. There are 15 residues in the CDR3. Per the germline V gene, CDR1 is SQVTM and CDR2 is ANQGSEA. The CDR3 coding sequence is TGCAGCGAACTGGACAGACACGCGATCAATCAGCCCCAGCATTTT. Translated: CSELDRHAINQPQHF.

This chain links TRBV9 with TRBJ2-7; 10 bases fit TRBD2. J lost 3 bases, V lost 0 bases, and 6 bases had no gene match. Germline V gene data show CDR1 as SGDLS and CDR2 as YYNGEE. The CDR3 length is 16 residues. For the CDR3, the DNA is TGTGCCAGCAGCGTAGAAGATAGCGGGAGGAACTACGAGCAGTACTTC. Amino acids: CASSVEDSGRNYEQYF.

CDR3 protein: CATSSGEQPQHF. CDR3 DNA sequence: TGTGCCACCAGCTCTGGGGAGCAGCCCCAGCATTTT. The chain couples TRBV15 to TRBJ1-5, with unresolved D. Germline V gene sequence: CDR1 LNHNV, CDR2 YYDKDF (reference sequence). V lost 5 bases and J lost 7, with 9 bases in between. The CDR3 spans 12 residues.

The chain combines TRBV6-1 with TRBJ2-3; 7 bases map to TRBD1. Trimming took 4 bases from V and 3 from J; bases not matched to a gene: 7. Germline V gene data show CDR1 as MNHNS and CDR2 as SASEGT. This CDR3 contains 15 residues. The CDR3 reads CASSAGTDQTDTQYF. DNA of the CDR3: TGTGCCAGCAGTGCCGGGACAGACCAAACAGATACGCAGTATTTT.

This chain connects TRBV6-5 to TRBJ1-2; the D is unclear. The CDR3 loop spans 14 amino acids. V gave up 4 bases and J gave up 0 bases, with 9 bases separating them. The V gene's germline CDR1 is MNHEY and CDR2 SVGAGI. The CDR3, as DNA: TGTGCCAGCAGTTGGACTTTTTCTAACTATGGCTACACCTTC. Amino acids: CASSWTFSNYGYTF.

The CDR3 region is CASSLWLGGQSTGELFF. DNA for the CDR3: TGTGCCAGCAGCTTGTGGCTTGGTGGACAGTCCACCGGGGAGCTGTTTTTT. This chain uses TRBV5-6 with TRBJ2-2, with D maybe TRBD1 (6 bases). The germline gives CDR1 SGHDT, CDR2 YYEEEE. The V gene lost 1 base and the J gene lost 4 bases, with 17 bases spanning the gap. The CDR3 has 17 residues. The full variable domain, rest sourced from reference TRBV5-6 and TRBJ2-2, is DAGVTQSPTHLIKTRGQQVTLRCSPKSGHDTVSWYQQALGQGPQFIFQYYEEEERQRGNFPDRFSGHQFPNYSSELNVNALLLGDSALYLCASSLWLGGQSTGELFFGEGSRLTVL.

The genes are TRBV7-2 and TRBJ2-5, with D perhaps matching TRBD1 or TRBD2 (5 bases each). This CDR3 region has 14 residues. Trimming took off 5 bases at V and 6 bases at J, with 16 bases between the two ends. CDR1 and CDR2 (germline): SGHTA, FQGNSA. The CDR3 coding sequence is TGTGCCAGCAGCCCCGAAGCAGGGAGAAAGACCCAGTACTTC. It is translated as CASSPEAGRKTQYF. The full variable domain, in which reference TRBV7-2 and TRBJ2-5 provide the parts outside the CDR3, is GAGVSQSPSNKVTEKGKDVELRCDPISGHTALYWYRQSLGQGLEFLIYFQGNSAPDKSGLPSDRFSAERTGGSVSTLTIQRTQQEDSAVYLCASSPEAGRKTQYFGPGTRLLVL.